A selection of T cell receptor beta chains follows, all from one sample in a study of cytomegalovirus exposure and HLA in healthy donors. TCRdb's copy holds only in-frame clones and misses some; the assay was immunoSEQ multiplex PCR. The sample yields roughly 150,000 clones, around 79% seen once. Sequencing was carried out using PBMCs. These receptors were taken from a male donor in good health and CMV-seronegative. Both conserved end residues are trimmed from each CDR3. Fields, in order: V gene, J gene, CDR3 protein.

TRBV7-9	TRBJ2-1	SSSPPGLAGLDEQF
TRBV7-3	TRBJ2-3	ASSLLNTDTQY
TRBV25-1	TRBJ1-2	ASSPGDRISGYT
TRBV10-3	TRBJ2-2	AISGPGLLTGELF
TRBV11-3	TRBJ1-2	ASSFRDTPSGYT
TRBV19	TRBJ2-5	ASNAGGYQETQY
TRBV28	TRBJ1-3	ASSLPGLGVGNTIY
TRBV30	TRBJ1-5	AWSVSPVETPNQPQH
TRBV5-1	TRBJ1-5	ASSLDGDSNQPQH
TRBV19	TRBJ2-1	ASSYLPGQRINEQF
TRBV29-1	TRBJ2-7	SVVGVSSYEQY
TRBV7-9	TRBJ2-1	ASSPGLAGNEQF
TRBV7-2	TRBJ2-5	ASSPRTSGIETQY
TRBV4-1	TRBJ1-2	ASSQDRFGTGGNSYYGYT
TRBV6-4	TRBJ1-5	ASSAQQGQPQH
TRBV5-1	TRBJ1-1	ASSFREGGNTEAF
TRBV11-1	TRBJ2-3	ASSFQGPPDTQY
TRBV27	TRBJ1-2	ASSLSIGQGLAGYT
TRBV29-1	TRBJ1-3	SVEGGGLSGNTIY
TRBV30	TRBJ2-3	AWSVGGAGTDTQY
TRBV18	TRBJ1-3	ASSPTTGATGNTIY
TRBV9	TRBJ2-3	ASSVGQGTDTQY